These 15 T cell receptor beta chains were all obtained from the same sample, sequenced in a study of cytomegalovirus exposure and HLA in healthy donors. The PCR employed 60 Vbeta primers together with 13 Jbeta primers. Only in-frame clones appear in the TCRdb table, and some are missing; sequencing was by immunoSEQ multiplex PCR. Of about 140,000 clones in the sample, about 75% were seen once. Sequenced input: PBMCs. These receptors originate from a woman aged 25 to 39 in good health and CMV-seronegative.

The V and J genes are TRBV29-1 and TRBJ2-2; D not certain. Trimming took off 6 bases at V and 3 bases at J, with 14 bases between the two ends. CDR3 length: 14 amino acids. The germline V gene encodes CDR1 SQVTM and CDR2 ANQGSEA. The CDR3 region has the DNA TGCAGCGTGAGAGCCGGGTCCTACACCGGGGAGCTGTTTTTT. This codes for CSVRAGSYTGELFF.

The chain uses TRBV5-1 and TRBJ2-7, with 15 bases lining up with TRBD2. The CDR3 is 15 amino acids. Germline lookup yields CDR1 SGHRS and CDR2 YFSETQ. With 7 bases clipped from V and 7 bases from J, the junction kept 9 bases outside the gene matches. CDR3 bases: TGCGCCAGCGGAAGGACTAGCGGGAGGGCCATGGAGCAGTACTTC. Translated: CASGRTSGRAMEQYF.

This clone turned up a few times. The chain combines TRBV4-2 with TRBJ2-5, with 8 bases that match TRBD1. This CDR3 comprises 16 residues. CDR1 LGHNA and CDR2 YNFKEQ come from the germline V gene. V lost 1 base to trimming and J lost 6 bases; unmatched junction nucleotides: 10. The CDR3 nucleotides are TGTGCCAGCAGCCAAGGACAGGGGTTTGAGGAAAAGACCCAGTACTTC. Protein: CASSQGQGFEEKTQYF.

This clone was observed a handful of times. As DNA, the CDR3 is TGTGCCAGCTCACGCACTAGCGGGGTCCAAGAGACCCAGTACTTC. Its protein product is CASSRTSGVQETQYF. The genes are TRBV18 and TRBJ2-5, with 10 bases that match TRBD2. Germline V gives CDR1 KGHSH, CDR2 LQKENI. Unmatched junction bases numbered 3, after V lost 4 bases and J lost 1 base. This CDR3 is 15 amino acids long.

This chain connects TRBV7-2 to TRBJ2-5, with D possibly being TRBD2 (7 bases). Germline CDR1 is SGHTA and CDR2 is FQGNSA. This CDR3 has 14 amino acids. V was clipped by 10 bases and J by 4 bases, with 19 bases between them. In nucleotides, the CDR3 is TGTGCCACCCGGGGAGGGGGGGTGGGAGAGACCCAGTACTTC. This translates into CATRGGGVGETQYF. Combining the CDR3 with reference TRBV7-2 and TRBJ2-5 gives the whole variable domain GAGVSQSPSNKVTEKGKDVELRCDPISGHTALYWYRQSLGQGLEFLIYFQGNSAPDKSGLPSDRFSAERTGGSVSTLTIQRTQQEDSAVYLCATRGGGVGETQYFGPGTRLLVL.

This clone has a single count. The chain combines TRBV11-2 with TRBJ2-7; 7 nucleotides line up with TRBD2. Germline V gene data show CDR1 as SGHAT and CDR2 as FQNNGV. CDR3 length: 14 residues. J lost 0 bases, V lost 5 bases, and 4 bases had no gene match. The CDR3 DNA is TGTGCCAGCAGCCCCGGGACTAACTCCTACGAGCAGTACTTC. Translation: CASSPGTNSYEQYF.

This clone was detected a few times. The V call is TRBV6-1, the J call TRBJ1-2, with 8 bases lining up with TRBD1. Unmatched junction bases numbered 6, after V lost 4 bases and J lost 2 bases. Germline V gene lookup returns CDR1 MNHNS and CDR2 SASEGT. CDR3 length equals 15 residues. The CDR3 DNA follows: TGTGCCAGCAGTGGACAACAGGGGGGGAACTATGGCTACACCTTC. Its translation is CASSGQQGGNYGYTF.

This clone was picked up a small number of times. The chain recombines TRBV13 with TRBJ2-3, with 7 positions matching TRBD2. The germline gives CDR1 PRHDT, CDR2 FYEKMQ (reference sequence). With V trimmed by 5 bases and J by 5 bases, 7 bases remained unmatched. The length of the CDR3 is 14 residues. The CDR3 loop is CASSHPSGGDTQYF. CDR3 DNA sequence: TGTGCCAGCAGCCACCCTAGCGGTGGAGATACGCAGTATTTT. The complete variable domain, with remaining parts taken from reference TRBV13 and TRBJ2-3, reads AAGVIQSPRHLIKEKRETATLKCYPIPRHDTVYWYQQGPGQDPQFLISFYEKMQSDKGSIPDRFSAQQFSDYHSELNMSSLELGDSALYFCASSHPSGGDTQYFGPGTRLTVL.

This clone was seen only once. The CDR3 nucleotides are TGTGCCAGCAGTCCGGATTTGGGAGGGTATGGCTACACCTTC. Translated, it gives CASSPDLGGYGYTF. V gene TRBV27 combines with J gene TRBJ1-2, with D uncertain. Looked up from germline, CDR1 is MNHEY and CDR2 is SMNVEV (reference sequence). This CDR3 is 14 amino acids long. The V end was cut by 5 bases, the J end by 5 bases, with 15 bases between.

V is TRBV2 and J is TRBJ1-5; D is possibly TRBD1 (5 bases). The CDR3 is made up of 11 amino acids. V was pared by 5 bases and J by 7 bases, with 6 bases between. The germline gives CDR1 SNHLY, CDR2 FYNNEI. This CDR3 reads CASSQGQPQHF. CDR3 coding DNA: TGTGCCAGCAGTCAGGGACAGCCCCAGCATTTT.

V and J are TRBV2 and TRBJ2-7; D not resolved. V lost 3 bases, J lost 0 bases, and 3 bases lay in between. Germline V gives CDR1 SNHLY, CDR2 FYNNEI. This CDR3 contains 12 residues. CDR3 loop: CASSDGSYEQYF. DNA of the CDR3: TGTGCCAGCAGTGACGGCTCCTACGAGCAGTACTTC. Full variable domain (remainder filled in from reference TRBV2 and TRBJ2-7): EPEVTQTPSHQVTQMGQEVILRCVPISNHLYFYWYRQILGQKVEFLVSFYNNEISEKSEIFDDQFSVERPDGSNFTLKIRSTKLEDSAMYFCASSDGSYEQYFGPGTRLTVT.

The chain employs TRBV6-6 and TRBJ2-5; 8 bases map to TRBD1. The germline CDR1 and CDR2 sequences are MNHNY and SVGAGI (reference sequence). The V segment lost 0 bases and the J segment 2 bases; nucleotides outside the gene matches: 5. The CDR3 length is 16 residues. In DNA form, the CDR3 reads TGTGCCAGCAGTTACTCCCTTGGGACAGGTCAAGAGACCCAGTACTTC. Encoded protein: CASSYSLGTGQETQYF.

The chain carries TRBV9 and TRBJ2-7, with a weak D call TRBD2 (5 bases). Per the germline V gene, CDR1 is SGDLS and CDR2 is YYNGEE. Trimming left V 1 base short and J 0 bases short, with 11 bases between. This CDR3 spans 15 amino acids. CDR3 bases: TGTGCCAGCAGCGTAACCCCGGGGAACTCCTACGAGCAGTACTTC. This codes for CASSVTPGNSYEQYF.

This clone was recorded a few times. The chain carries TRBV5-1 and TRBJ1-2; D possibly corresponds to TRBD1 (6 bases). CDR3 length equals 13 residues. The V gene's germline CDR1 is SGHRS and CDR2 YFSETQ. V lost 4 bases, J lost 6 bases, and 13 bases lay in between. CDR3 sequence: CASSPGQFHGYTF. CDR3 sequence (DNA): TGCGCCAGCAGCCCAGGACAGTTCCATGGCTACACCTTC.

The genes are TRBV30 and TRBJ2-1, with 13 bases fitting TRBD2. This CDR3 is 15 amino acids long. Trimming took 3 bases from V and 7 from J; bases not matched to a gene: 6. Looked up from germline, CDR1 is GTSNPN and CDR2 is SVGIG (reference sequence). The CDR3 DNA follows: TGTGCCTGGAGCCTCGGACTAGCGGGGGTTAATGAGCAGTTCTTC. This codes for CAWSLGLAGVNEQFF.